The 32 T cell receptor beta chains below all came from one sample that was sequenced in a study of monozygotic twins with inflammatory bowel disease. TCRdb reprocessed the 5' RACE reads and keeps a single row for each CDR3 protein, giving no DNA. This sample's clone table lists some 450,000 distinct CDR3 sequences. The sequenced sample consisted of blood. Source of these receptors: a human donor with ulcerative colitis or Crohn's disease, or a healthy co-twin of an affected twin (not recorded which).

The V gene is TRBV2, the J gene TRBJ2-1; TCRdb's D call, TRBD2, is unchecked because there is no DNA. The germline gives CDR1 SNHLY, CDR2 FYNNEI. CDR3 length equals 17 residues. CDR3 in amino acids: CASSERASGGLLNEQFF. The full variable domain, with the rest looked up from reference TRBV2 and TRBJ2-1, is EPEVTQTPSHQVTQMGQEVILRCVPISNHLYFYWYRQILGQKVEFLVSFYNNEISEKSEIFDDQFSVERPDGSNFTLKIRSTKLEDSAMYFCASSERASGGLLNEQFFGPGTRLTVL.

The gene calls are TRBV7-9 and TRBJ1-5. There are 13 residues in the CDR3. Germline V gene sequence: CDR1 SEHNR, CDR2 FQNEAQ (reference sequence). The CDR3: CASSSEDIKPQHF.

This chain uses TRBV12-3 or TRBV12-4 with TRBJ2-2; TCRdb reports TRBD1, a call that lacks DNA to check it against. CDR3 size: 17 residues. The CDR3 sequence is CASSMTGVEDYTGELFF.

The chain recombines TRBV4-1 with TRBJ2-7; TCRdb's D gene call, TRBD1, goes unchecked for lack of DNA. This CDR3 has 14 residues. The germline V gene encodes CDR1 MGHRA and CDR2 YSYEKL. The CDR3: CASSQGAVSYEQYF.

The chain carries TRBV19 and TRBJ2-5; the TCRdb call, TRBD2, lacks DNA for checking. Germline CDR1 reads LNHDA; CDR2 reads SQIVND (reference sequence). The CDR3 spans 16 residues. CDR3 in amino acids: CASSPRVRGVQETQYF.

The rearrangement uses TRBV5-1 and TRBJ1-1; TCRdb picks TRBD1, but there is no DNA to check that call. The CDR3 runs to 12 residues. Looked up from germline, CDR1 is SGHRS and CDR2 is YFSETQ. The CDR3 sequence: CASSRQGDEAFF.

The chain couples TRBV4-1 to TRBJ1-2; absent DNA, TCRdb's TRBD1 call cannot be checked. The CDR3 runs 16 residues. Germline CDR1 and CDR2: MGHRA and YSYEKL. The CDR3 is CASSHRVRGTDYGYTF.

V and J are TRBV6-5 and TRBJ1-1; TCRdb proposes TRBD1, but this gene call is untestable without DNA. Germline CDR1 reads MNHEY; CDR2 reads SVGAGI. The length of the CDR3 is 15 residues. CDR3 amino acids: CASSSPQGGNTEAFF.

The chain recombines TRBV4-2 with TRBJ2-2; TCRdb proposes TRBD1, but this gene call is untestable without DNA. CDR3 size: 17 residues. Germline V lookup: CDR1 LGHNA, CDR2 YNFKEQ. The CDR3: CASSPGQGARNTGELFF.

V and J are TRBV6-2 or TRBV6-3 and TRBJ2-2; lacking DNA, the TRBD2 call made by TCRdb goes unchecked. Germline V gives CDR1 MNHEY, CDR2 SVGEGT. CDR3 length: 19 amino acids. The CDR3 sequence is CASSHRLAGLLMNTGELFF.

V and J are TRBV19 and TRBJ2-1; TCRdb proposes TRBD1, but this gene call is untestable without DNA. The CDR3 extends over 15 amino acids. The germline V gene encodes CDR1 LNHDA and CDR2 SQIVND (reference sequence). CDR3 sequence: CASSLPGVTYNEQFF.

The rearrangement uses TRBV5-6 and TRBJ2-3; checking the TCRdb D call of TRBD2 is not possible without DNA. The CDR3 is 15 residues long. Looked up from germline, CDR1 is SGHDT and CDR2 is YYEEEE. CDR3 residues: CASSFVVGRTDTQYF.

J is TRBJ1-5 and V is TRBV29-1. The CDR3 covers 13 residues. Looked up from germline, CDR1 is SQVTM and CDR2 is ANQGSEA. This CDR3 is CSVADDSNQPQHF.

The chain links TRBV4-3 to TRBJ1-2; TCRdb returns TRBD1, unconfirmable since there is no DNA. Germline CDR1 and CDR2: LGHNA and YSLEER. The CDR3 consists of 15 residues. The CDR3 loop is CASGVWGTANYGYTF.

J is TRBJ2-3 and V is TRBV12-5. Germline assignment: CDR1 LGHNT and CDR2 FRNRAP. This CDR3 has 14 residues. The CDR3 loop is CASGPVHVTDTQYF.

This chain links TRBV10-3 with TRBJ1-2; TCRdb gives TRBD1 as the D gene, but with no DNA this cannot be confirmed. The CDR3 runs to 14 residues. Germline assignment: CDR1 ENHRY and CDR2 SYGVKD. CDR3 sequence reads: CAVGQGAREYGYTF.

The gene calls are TRBV10-3 and TRBJ2-5; TCRdb returns TRBD2, unconfirmable since there is no DNA. Germline V lookup: CDR1 ENHRY, CDR2 SYGVKD. This CDR3 is built from 16 residues. The CDR3 protein is CAISAQRLALQETQYF.

This chain connects TRBV7-8 to TRBJ2-5; checking the TCRdb D call of TRBD1 is not possible without DNA. Germline V gene data show CDR1 as SGHVS and CDR2 as FQNEAQ. This CDR3 is built from 15 residues. CDR3 amino acids: CASSYEGQGEETQYF.

The genes are TRBV27 and TRBJ1-5. This CDR3 has 15 residues. Germline-derived CDR1 and CDR2 are MNHEY and SMNVEV (reference sequence). CDR3 loop: CASSLGSPSAQPQHF.

CDR3: CAWSVYGGGRGTQYF. The rearrangement links TRBV30 to TRBJ2-3; as DNA is missing, the TRBD1 call by TCRdb cannot be tested. The CDR3 sequence is 15 residues long. Per germline, CDR1 GTSNPN and CDR2 SVGIG (reference sequence). The variable domain in full, completed from reference TRBV30 and TRBJ2-3, reads SQTIHQWPATLVQPVGSPLSLECTVEGTSNPNLYWYRQAAGRGLQLLFYSVGIGQISSEVPQNLSASRPQDRQFILSSKKLLLSDSGFYLCAWSVYGGGRGTQYFGPGTRLTVL.

The V and J genes are TRBV30 and TRBJ1-1. The CDR3 loop spans 12 amino acids. Germline CDR1 GTSNPN, CDR2 SVGIG (reference sequence). This CDR3 is CAWRRAYTEAFF.

The genes are TRBV3-1 and TRBJ2-4; TCRdb's assignment of TRBD1 cannot be checked, as there is no DNA. The V gene's germline CDR1 is LGHDT and CDR2 YNNKEL (reference sequence). The CDR3 contains 14 residues. This CDR3 reads CASGDGLAKNIQYF.

The V and J genes are TRBV4-2 and TRBJ2-3; the D call of TRBD2 rests on TCRdb alone, since no DNA is present to check it. CDR1 is LGHNA and CDR2 is YNFKEQ in the germline V gene. The CDR3 totals 16 residues. The CDR3: CASSQDHSGGADTQYF.

The rearrangement links TRBV4-2 to TRBJ2-7. The CDR3 covers 15 residues. CDR1 is LGHNA and CDR2 is YNFKEQ in the germline V gene. The CDR3 sequence: CASSQSRIRSYEQYF.

V and J are TRBV9 and TRBJ2-1; checking the TCRdb D call of TRBD2 is not possible without DNA. The CDR3 has 19 residues. CDR1 SGDLS and CDR2 YYNGEE come from the germline V gene. CDR3 residues: CASSVEGSGGSRAYNEQFF.

This chain links TRBV9 with TRBJ2-2; TCRdb returns TRBD2, unconfirmable since there is no DNA. The CDR3 has 16 amino acids. Germline assignment: CDR1 SGDLS and CDR2 YYNGEE. This CDR3 is CASSPRLAGDTGELFF.

The CDR3 loop reads CASSYLGLADYNEQFF. The chain employs TRBV6-5 and TRBJ2-1; TCRdb selects TRBD2, and the lack of DNA leaves this call unchecked. The germline CDR1 and CDR2 sequences are MNHEY and SVGAGI. The CDR3 sequence is 16 residues long.

The V call is TRBV7-2, the J call TRBJ1-1. Germline loops: CDR1 SGHTA, CDR2 FQGNSA. The CDR3 is 14 residues long. The CDR3 spells CASSTQPMNTEAFF.

This sequence joins TRBV20-1 and TRBJ2-1; TCRdb's D gene call, TRBD1, goes unchecked for lack of DNA. The CDR3 is made up of 18 amino acids. Germline CDR1 reads DFQATT; CDR2 reads SNEGSKA (reference sequence). CDR3 residues: CSAPVRQGARGSYNEQFF.

The chain couples TRBV10-3 to TRBJ2-1; with no DNA, the TCRdb D assignment of TRBD2 cannot be verified. Germline CDR1 ENHRY, CDR2 SYGVKD. This CDR3 region has 17 residues. CDR3 amino acids: CAISELASGGPYNEQFF.

The genes are TRBV28 and TRBJ1-6. Germline lookup yields CDR1 MDHEN and CDR2 SYDVKM. This CDR3 region has 13 residues. The CDR3 reads CASNRPVNSPLHF. Complete variable domain (other parts from reference TRBV28 and TRBJ1-6): DVKVTQSSRYLVKRTGEKVFLECVQDMDHENMFWYRQDPGLGLRLIYFSYDVKMKEKGDIPEGYSVSREKKERFSLILESASTNQTSMYLCASNRPVNSPLHFGNGTRLTVT.

V usage is TRBV2 and J usage is TRBJ2-5; TCRdb outputs TRBD2, but without DNA this stays unchecked. The CDR3 runs to 14 residues. Germline CDR1 SNHLY, CDR2 FYNNEI. CDR3 loop: CASTLAGVGETQYF.